The source of this T cell receptor (beta chain) is a study of glioma-infiltrating T cells after dendritic cell vaccination. The repertoire was sequenced with immunoSEQ multiplex PCR; TCRdb's copy has only in-frame clones and lacks some. The data show approximately 62,000 clones, around 86% seen once. The time point here: after dendritic cell vaccination, including at tumor progression/relapse. PBMC sampling occurred before vaccination, two weeks after the third dose, and at progression. Germline values: CDR1 LNHDA, CDR2 SQIVND (reference sequence). The CDR3 is 16 residues long. With 3 bases removed from V and 0 bases from J, the gap between germline ends came to 11 bases.

The input for sequencing was blood, taken after dendritic cell vaccination. The sequence was obtained from a human donor with glioblastoma. The chain couples TRBV19 to TRBJ2-2; no firm D call. The CDR3 DNA follows: TGTGCCAGTAGTATCCAACAGCCCCCGAACACCGGGGAGCTGTTTTTT. Amino acids: CASSIQQPPNTGELFF.